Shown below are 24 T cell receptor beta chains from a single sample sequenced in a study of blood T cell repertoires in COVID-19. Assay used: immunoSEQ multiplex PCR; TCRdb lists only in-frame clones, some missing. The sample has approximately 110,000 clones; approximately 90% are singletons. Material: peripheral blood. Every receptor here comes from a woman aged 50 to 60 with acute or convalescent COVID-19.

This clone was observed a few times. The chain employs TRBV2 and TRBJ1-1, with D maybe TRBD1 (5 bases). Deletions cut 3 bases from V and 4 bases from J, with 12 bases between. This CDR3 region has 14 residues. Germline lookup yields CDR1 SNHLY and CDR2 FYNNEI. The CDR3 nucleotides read TGTGCCAGCAGTGATCGTGGGGGGGGCACTGAAGCTTTCTTT. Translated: CASSDRGGGTEAFF. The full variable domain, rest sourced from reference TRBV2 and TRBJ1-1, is EPEVTQTPSHQVTQMGQEVILRCVPISNHLYFYWYRQILGQKVEFLVSFYNNEISEKSEIFDDQFSVERPDGSNFTLKIRSTKLEDSAMYFCASSDRGGGTEAFFGQGTRLTVV.

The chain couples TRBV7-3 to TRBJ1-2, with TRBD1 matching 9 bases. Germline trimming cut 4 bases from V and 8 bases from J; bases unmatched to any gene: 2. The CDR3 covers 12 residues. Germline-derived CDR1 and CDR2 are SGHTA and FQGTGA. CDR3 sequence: CASSSGTGGYTF. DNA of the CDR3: TGTGCCAGCAGCTCCGGGACAGGGGGCTACACCTTC. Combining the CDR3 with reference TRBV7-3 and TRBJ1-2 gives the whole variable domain GAGVSQTPSNKVTEKGKYVELRCDPISGHTALYWYRQSLGQGPEFLIYFQGTGAADDSGLPNDRFFAVRPEGSVSTLKIQRTERGDSAVYLCASSSGTGGYTFGSGTRLTVV.

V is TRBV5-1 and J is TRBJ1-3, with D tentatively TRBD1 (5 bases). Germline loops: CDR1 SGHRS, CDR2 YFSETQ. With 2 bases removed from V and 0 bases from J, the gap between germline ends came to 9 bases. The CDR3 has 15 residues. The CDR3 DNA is TGCGCCAGCAGCTTAACCGGGGGCTCTGGAAACACCATATATTTT. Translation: CASSLTGGSGNTIYF.

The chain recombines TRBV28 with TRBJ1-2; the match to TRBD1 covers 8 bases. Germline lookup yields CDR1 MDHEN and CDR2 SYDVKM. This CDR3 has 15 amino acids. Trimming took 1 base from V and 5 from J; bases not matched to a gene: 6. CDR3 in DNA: TGTGCCAGCAGTTTATCGGGACAGGATATTTATGGCTACACCTTC. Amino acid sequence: CASSLSGQDIYGYTF.

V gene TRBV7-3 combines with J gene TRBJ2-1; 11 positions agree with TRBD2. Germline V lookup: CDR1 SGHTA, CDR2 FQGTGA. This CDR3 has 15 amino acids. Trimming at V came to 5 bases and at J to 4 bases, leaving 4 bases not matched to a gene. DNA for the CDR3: TGTGCCAGCAGCGGGGGACTAGCGGCATACAATGAGCAGTTCTTC. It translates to CASSGGLAAYNEQFF.

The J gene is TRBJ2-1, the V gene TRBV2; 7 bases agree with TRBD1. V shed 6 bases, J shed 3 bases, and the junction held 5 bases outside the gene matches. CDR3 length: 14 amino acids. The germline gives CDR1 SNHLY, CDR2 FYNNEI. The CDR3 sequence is CASSLNRGYNEQFF. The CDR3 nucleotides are TGTGCCAGCAGCCTTAACAGGGGCTACAATGAGCAGTTCTTC.

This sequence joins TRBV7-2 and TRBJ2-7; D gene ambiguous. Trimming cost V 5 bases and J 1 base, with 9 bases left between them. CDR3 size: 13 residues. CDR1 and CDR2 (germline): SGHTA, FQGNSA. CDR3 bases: TGTGCCAGCAGCCTGAAGCGATCCTACGAGCAGTACTTC. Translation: CASSLKRSYEQYF.

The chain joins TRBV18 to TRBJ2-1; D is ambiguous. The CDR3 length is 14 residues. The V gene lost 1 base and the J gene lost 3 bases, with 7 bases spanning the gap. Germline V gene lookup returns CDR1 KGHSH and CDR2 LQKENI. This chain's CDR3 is CASSPLPNYNEQFF. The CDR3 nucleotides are TGTGCCAGCTCACCACTGCCTAACTACAATGAGCAGTTCTTC.

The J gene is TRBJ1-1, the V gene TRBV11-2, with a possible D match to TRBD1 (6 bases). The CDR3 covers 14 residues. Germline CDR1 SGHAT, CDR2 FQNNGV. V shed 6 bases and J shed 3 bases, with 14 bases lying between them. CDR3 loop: CASSSGVRDTEAFF. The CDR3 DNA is TGTGCCAGCAGTTCAGGGGTCCGGGACACTGAAGCTTTCTTT. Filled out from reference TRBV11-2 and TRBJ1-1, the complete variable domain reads EAGVAQSPRYKIIEKRQSVAFWCNPISGHATLYWYQQILGQGPKLLIQFQNNGVVDDSQLPKDRFSAERLKGVDSTLKIQPAKLEDSAVYLCASSSGVRDTEAFFGQGTRLTVV.

The CDR3 DNA follows: TGTGCCAGCAGCCGGGACACCGGAGAGACCCAGTACTTC. This gives the protein CASSRDTGETQYF. This chain joins TRBV9 and TRBJ2-5; possible D gene TRBD1, 6 bases. This CDR3 has 13 amino acids. Trimming stripped 4 bases from V and 4 bases from J, with 11 bases between. The germline V gene encodes CDR1 SGDLS and CDR2 YYNGEE. The full variable domain, rest sourced from reference TRBV9 and TRBJ2-5, is DSGVTQTPKHLITATGQRVTLRCSPRSGDLSVYWYQQSLDQGLQFLIQYYNGEERAKGNILERFSAQQFPDLHSELNLSSLELGDSALYFCASSRDTGETQYFGPGTRLLVL.

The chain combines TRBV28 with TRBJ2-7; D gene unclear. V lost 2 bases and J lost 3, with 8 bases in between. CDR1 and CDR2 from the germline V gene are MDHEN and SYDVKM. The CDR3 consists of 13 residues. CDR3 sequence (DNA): TGTGCCAGCAGTTTAGGAGAGTTCTACGAGCAGTACTTC. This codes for CASSLGEFYEQYF.

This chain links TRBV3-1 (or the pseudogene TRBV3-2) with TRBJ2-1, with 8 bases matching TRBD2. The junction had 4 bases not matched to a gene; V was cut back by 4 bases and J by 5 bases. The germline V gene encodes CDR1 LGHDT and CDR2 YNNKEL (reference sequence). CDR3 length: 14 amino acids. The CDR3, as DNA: TGTGCCAGCAGCCCCGGACTAGCCGACAATGAGCAGTTCTTC. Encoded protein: CASSPGLADNEQFF.

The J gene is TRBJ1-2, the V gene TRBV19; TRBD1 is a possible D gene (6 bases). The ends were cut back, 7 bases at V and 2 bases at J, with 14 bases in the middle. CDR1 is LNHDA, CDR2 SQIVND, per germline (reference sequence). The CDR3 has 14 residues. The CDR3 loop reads CASTRGGVNYGYTF. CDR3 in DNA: TGTGCCAGTACTAGAGGGGGAGTGAACTATGGCTACACCTTC.

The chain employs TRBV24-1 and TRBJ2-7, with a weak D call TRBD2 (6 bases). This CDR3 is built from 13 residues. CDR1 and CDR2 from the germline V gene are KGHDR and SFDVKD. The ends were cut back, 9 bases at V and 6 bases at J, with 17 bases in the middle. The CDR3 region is CATQEGLWSEQYF. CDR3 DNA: TGTGCCACCCAAGAGGGACTCTGGAGCGAGCAGTACTTC.

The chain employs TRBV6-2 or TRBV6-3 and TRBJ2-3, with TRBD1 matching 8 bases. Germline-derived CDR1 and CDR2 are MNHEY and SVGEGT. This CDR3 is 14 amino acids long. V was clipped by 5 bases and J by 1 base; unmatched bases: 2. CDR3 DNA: TGTGCCAGCAGTAAGACAGGGGGCACAGATACGCAGTATTTT. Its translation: CASSKTGGTDTQYF.

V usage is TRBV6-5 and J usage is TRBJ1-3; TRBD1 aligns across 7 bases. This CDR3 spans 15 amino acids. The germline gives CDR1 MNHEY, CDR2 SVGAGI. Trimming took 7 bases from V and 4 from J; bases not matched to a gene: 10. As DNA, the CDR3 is TGTGCCAGCACCCGACAGGGTAATACCGGAAACACCATATATTTT. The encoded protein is CASTRQGNTGNTIYF.

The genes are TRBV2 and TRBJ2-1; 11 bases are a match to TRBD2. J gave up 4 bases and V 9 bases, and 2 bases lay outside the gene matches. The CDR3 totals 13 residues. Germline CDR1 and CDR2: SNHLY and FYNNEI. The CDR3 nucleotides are TGTGCCAGGGGGACTAGCGGATACAATGAGCAGTTCTTC. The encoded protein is CARGTSGYNEQFF.

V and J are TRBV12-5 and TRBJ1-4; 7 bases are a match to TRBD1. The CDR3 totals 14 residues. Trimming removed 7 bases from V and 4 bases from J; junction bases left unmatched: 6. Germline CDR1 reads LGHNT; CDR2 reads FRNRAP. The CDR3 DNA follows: TGTGCTAGTGTCCGGGACAGCCTTAATGAAAAACTGTTTTTT. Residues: CASVRDSLNEKLFF.

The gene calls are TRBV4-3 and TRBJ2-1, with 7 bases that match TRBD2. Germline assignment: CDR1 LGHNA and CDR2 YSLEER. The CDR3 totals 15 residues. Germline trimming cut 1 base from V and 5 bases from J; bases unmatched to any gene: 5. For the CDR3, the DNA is TGCGCCAGCAGCCAAGCTGGACTAGGGAACAATGAGCAGTTCTTC. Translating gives CASSQAGLGNNEQFF.

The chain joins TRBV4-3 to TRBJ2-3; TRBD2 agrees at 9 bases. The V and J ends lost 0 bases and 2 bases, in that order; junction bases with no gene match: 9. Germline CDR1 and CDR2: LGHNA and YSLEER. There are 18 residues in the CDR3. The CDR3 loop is CASSQDHGASGNTDTQYF. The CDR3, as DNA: TGCGCCAGCAGCCAAGATCATGGGGCTAGCGGGAACACAGATACGCAGTATTTT.

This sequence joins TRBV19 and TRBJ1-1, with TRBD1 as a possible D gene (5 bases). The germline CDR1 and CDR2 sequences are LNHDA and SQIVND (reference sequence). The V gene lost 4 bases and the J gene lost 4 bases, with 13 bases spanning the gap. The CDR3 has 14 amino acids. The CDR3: CASSKLGGTTEAFF. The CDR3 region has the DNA TGTGCCAGTAGTAAACTGGGGGGTACCACTGAAGCTTTCTTT.

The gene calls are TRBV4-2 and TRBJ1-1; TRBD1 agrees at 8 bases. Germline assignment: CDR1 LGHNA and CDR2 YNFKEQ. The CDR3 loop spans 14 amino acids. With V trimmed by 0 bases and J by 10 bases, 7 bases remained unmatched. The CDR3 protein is CASSQDQGTGGAFF. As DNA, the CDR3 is TGTGCCAGCAGCCAAGACCAGGGGACAGGAGGAGCTTTCTTT.

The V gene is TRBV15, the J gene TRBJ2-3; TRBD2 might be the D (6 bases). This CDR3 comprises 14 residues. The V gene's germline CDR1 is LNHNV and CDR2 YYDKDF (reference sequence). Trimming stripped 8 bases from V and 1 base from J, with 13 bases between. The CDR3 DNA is TGTGCCACCTCAGGAGGGGTGGGCACAGATACGCAGTATTTT. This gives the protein CATSGGVGTDTQYF.

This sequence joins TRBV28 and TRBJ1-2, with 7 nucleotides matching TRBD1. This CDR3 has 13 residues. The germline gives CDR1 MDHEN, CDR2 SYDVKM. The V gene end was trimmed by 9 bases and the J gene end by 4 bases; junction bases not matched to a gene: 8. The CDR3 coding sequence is TGTGCCAGTTCTGACGACAGGGTCTATGGCTACACCTTC. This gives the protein CASSDDRVYGYTF.